Shown below are 19 T cell receptor beta chains from a single sample sequenced in a study of identical twins. TCRdb processed the 5' RACE reads anew with MiXCR; each CDR3 protein has one entry. The sample holds roughly 500,000 distinct CDR3 sequences, about 20% seen once. The sample was also linked to a second study, of T cells expressing NK-cell markers.

Sequenced material: CD4+ T cells sorted from blood. These receptors all come from a woman younger than 35 in good health.

This clonotype appeared a few times. This rearrangement joins TRBV5-6 to TRBJ2-7; D is unclear. The germline V and J ends were trimmed by 4 bases and 4 bases, with 12 bases remaining between them. The CDR3 runs to 13 residues. Per germline, CDR1 SGHDT and CDR2 YYEEEE. The DNA for the CDR3 is TGTGCCAGCAGCACCACTTCCGGGTACGAGCAGTACTTC. Its protein product is CASSTTSGYEQYF.

A remark on this clonotype: One junction end disagrees with the germline gene, perhaps due to a read error. The chain has TRBV6-5 and TRBJ1-5, with 8 bases lining up with TRBD1. Looked up from germline, CDR1 is MNHEY and CDR2 is SVGAGI. The length of the CDR3 is 14 residues. CDR3 protein: CASSLSGGKQPQHF. The CDR3, as DNA: TGTGCCAGCAGTTTATCAGGGGGCAAACAGCCCCAGCATTTT.

This clonotype was seen more than once but under ten times. The chain is built from TRBV24-1 and TRBJ2-7, with D tentatively TRBD1 (6 bases). There are 13 residues in the CDR3. Germline values: CDR1 KGHDR, CDR2 SFDVKD. V lost 3 bases, J lost 5 bases, and 10 bases lay in between. Here the CDR3 reads CATSDDKGDEQYF. CDR3 DNA: TGTGCCACCAGTGATGATAAGGGGGACGAGCAGTACTTC.

The rearrangement uses TRBV6-5 and TRBJ2-1; weak D call: TRBD2 (6 bases). This CDR3 region has 17 residues. V was pared by 0 bases and J by 3 bases, with 15 bases between. CDR1 is MNHEY and CDR2 is SVGAGI in the germline V gene. The DNA for the CDR3 is TGTGCCAGCAGTTACTCGGGACTTAACAACAACTACAATGAGCAGTTCTTC. This translates into CASSYSGLNNNYNEQFF.

The V and J genes are TRBV5-1 and TRBJ2-1; the D gene is possibly TRBD2 (5 bases). Germline V gene lookup returns CDR1 SGHRS and CDR2 YFSETQ. The CDR3 sequence is 16 residues long. The V gene lost 0 bases and the J gene lost 3 bases, with 13 bases spanning the gap. CDR3 nucleotides: TGCGCCAGCAGCTTGGGTTTGAGGGCCCTCTACAATGAGCAGTTCTTC. Residues: CASSLGLRALYNEQFF. Combining the CDR3 with reference TRBV5-1 and TRBJ2-1 gives the whole variable domain KAGVTQTPRYLIKTRGQQVTLSCSPISGHRSVSWYQQTPGQGLQFLFEYFSETQRNKGNFPGRFSGRQFSNSRSEMNVSTLELGDSALYLCASSLGLRALYNEQFFGPGTRLTVL.

This clonotype has just one count. The chain combines TRBV15 with TRBJ1-2, with D unclear. Trimming pared 1 base from V and 4 bases from J, leaving 13 bases between. CDR3 size: 15 residues. CDR1 is LNHNV, CDR2 YYDKDF, per germline (reference sequence). The CDR3 is CATSRVIDTTYGYTF. CDR3 nucleotides: TGTGCCACCAGCAGAGTAATAGACACTACCTATGGCTACACCTTC.

This clonotype has a count of ten or more. The chain employs TRBV20-1 and TRBJ2-3; perhaps TRBD2 as D (6 bases). CDR1 DFQATT and CDR2 SNEGSKA come from the germline V gene (reference sequence). The CDR3 extends over 13 amino acids. The germline V and J ends were trimmed by 7 bases and 0 bases, with 11 bases remaining between them. The CDR3 DNA follows: TGCAGTGTACGGAGGGAAAGCACAGATACGCAGTATTTT. This gives the protein CSVRRESTDTQYF.

This clonotype was picked up a small number of times. The chain links TRBV7-3 to TRBJ2-5; 8 bases match TRBD2. This CDR3 spans 18 amino acids. V dropped 1 base and J dropped 0; count of bases not matched to a gene: 10. Germline CDR1 and CDR2: SGHTA and FQGTGA. DNA of the CDR3: TGTGCCAGCAGCTTAAAAGTTGGCTTAGCGGGGTACCAAGAGACCCAGTACTTC. Residues: CASSLKVGLAGYQETQYF.

The chain couples TRBV5-1 to TRBJ2-3, with TRBD2 as a possible D gene (6 bases). The CDR3 runs to 14 residues. The germline V and J ends were trimmed by 4 bases and 3 bases, with 12 bases remaining between them. Per the germline V gene, CDR1 is SGHRS and CDR2 is YFSETQ. The CDR3 DNA reads as TGCGCCAGCAGCCCCGGGGGAGCTACAGATACGCAGTATTTT. Residues: CASSPGGATDTQYF.

The V and J genes are TRBV20-1 and TRBJ2-1; 7 nucleotides match TRBD2. J lost 5 bases, V lost 4 bases, and 8 bases had no gene match. Germline CDR1 DFQATT, CDR2 SNEGSKA (reference sequence). The CDR3 spans 14 residues. CDR3 region: CSAIRQRGHNEQFF. In DNA, the CDR3 is TGCAGTGCTATCCGCCAGCGGGGCCACAATGAGCAGTTCTTC.

This clonotype has only a few counts. Here the CDR3 reads CSASIGDRTEAFF. CDR3 DNA sequence: TGCAGTGCTAGTATCGGGGACAGGACTGAAGCTTTCTTT. V usage is TRBV20-1 and J usage is TRBJ1-1; TRBD1 matches 8 bases. Trimming took 3 bases from V and 5 from J; bases not matched to a gene: 5. The V gene's germline CDR1 is DFQATT and CDR2 SNEGSKA (reference sequence). This CDR3 is built from 13 residues.

This clonotype has just a few counts. V and J are TRBV24-1 and TRBJ2-1, with 7 positions matching TRBD1. Losses at the gene ends were 3 bases for V and 4 bases for J; bases not matched to a gene: 2. In germline, CDR1 is KGHDR, CDR2 SFDVKD. The CDR3 consists of 14 residues. CDR3 DNA: TGTGCCACCAGTGATACGACAGGGTACAATGAGCAGTTCTTC. Its translation is CATSDTTGYNEQFF.

This clonotype was detected only a few times. This chain connects TRBV6-1 to TRBJ2-6; D may be TRBD1 (5 bases). Germline CDR1 reads MNHNS; CDR2 reads SASEGT. The CDR3 length is 18 residues. Trimming pared 4 bases from V and 0 bases from J, leaving 16 bases between. The CDR3 loop reads CASSGRVPSLSGANVLTF. In DNA, the CDR3 is TGTGCCAGCAGTGGCAGGGTTCCATCTCTCTCTGGGGCCAACGTCCTGACTTTC.

This sequence joins TRBV5-1 and TRBJ2-3; a possible D gene is TRBD2 (5 bases). Germline CDR1 reads SGHRS; CDR2 reads YFSETQ. This CDR3 comprises 14 residues. V was pared by 1 base and J by 1 base, with 7 bases between. CDR3 loop: CASSLSGCTDTQYF. CDR3 DNA sequence: TGCGCCAGCAGCTTGTCGGGATGCACAGATACGCAGTATTTT.

This rearrangement joins TRBV12-3 or TRBV12-4 to TRBJ2-1, with 9 bases matching TRBD2. The CDR3 runs to 15 residues. V lost 6 bases, J lost 9 bases, and 12 bases stayed unmatched. In DNA, the CDR3 is TGTGCCAGCAGGTCACTGACTAGCGGACGGAGTGAGCAGTTCTTC. This codes for CASRSLTSGRSEQFF.

This sequence joins TRBV14 and TRBJ2-7; D is uncertain. CDR3 length: 14 residues. CDR1 SGHDN and CDR2 FVKESK come from the germline V gene. V lost 2 bases and J 3 bases, leaving 11 bases between the germline ends. The CDR3 loop reads CASSQQARIYEQYF. The CDR3 region has the DNA TGTGCCAGCAGCCAACAGGCCCGGATCTACGAGCAGTACTTC. The full variable domain, rest sourced from reference TRBV14 and TRBJ2-7, is EAGVTQFPSHSVIEKGQTVTLRCDPISGHDNLYWYRRVMGKEIKFLLHFVKESKQDESGMPNNRFLAERTGGTYSTLKVQPAELEDSGVYFCASSQQARIYEQYFGPGTRLTVT.

The V and J genes are TRBV9 and TRBJ2-5, with TRBD2 as a possible D gene (6 bases). The germline gives CDR1 SGDLS, CDR2 YYNGEE. Trimming removed 2 bases at V and 3 bases at J, with 14 bases between. This CDR3 region has 15 residues. CDR3 sequence reads: CASSVAPGLKETQYF. CDR3 DNA: TGTGCCAGCAGCGTGGCTCCGGGACTCAAAGAGACCCAGTACTTC.

The V gene is TRBV20-1, the J gene TRBJ2-2, with D unclear. Germline loops: CDR1 DFQATT, CDR2 SNEGSKA (reference sequence). The CDR3 sequence is 14 residues long. V lost 3 bases and J 6 bases, leaving 14 bases between the germline ends. CDR3 loop: CSASSSSFAGELFF. The CDR3 nucleotides are TGCAGTGCTAGTAGTAGCTCGTTCGCCGGGGAGCTGTTTTTT.

This clonotype occurred a few times. This chain connects TRBV12-3 or TRBV12-4 to TRBJ2-3; weak D call: TRBD1 (5 bases). The CDR3 runs to 12 residues. V gave up 5 bases and J gave up 8 bases, with 11 bases separating them. This CDR3 is CASSIRQTTQYF. In nucleotides, the CDR3 is TGTGCCAGCAGTATTCGACAGACTACGCAGTATTTT.